This T cell receptor (beta chain) was captured by sequencing in a study of T-cell reconstitution after alpha-beta-depleted transplantation in children. The study's findings and limits: It was reported that alpha-beta T cells came from several hundred expanded graft clones (about two months after transplant). One year after transplant, T-cell counts and diversity came mostly from newly produced T cells. Recipient T cells and thymic progenitors that survived were the source of the high TCRbeta diversity seen at day 60 in some patients.

The CDR3 is 15 amino acids. The V end lost 3 bases, the J end lost 1 base, and 11 bases lay between the germline ends. Germline loops: CDR1 SGDLS, CDR2 YYNGEE. This clonotype has more than one count but fewer than ten. Its matching antigen is unknown. Molecular barcoding with unique molecular identifiers was used for the TCRbeta library. One entry per CDR3 protein results from TCRdb running MiXCR on the PCR reads. This table has 700,000 to 950,000 distinct CDR3 sequences, around 17% appearing once. This chain joins TRBV9 and TRBJ2-1; weak D call: TRBD2 (6 bases). This specimen consisted of PBMCs, mostly from graft donor cells, obtained 360 days after TCRalphabeta/CD19-depleted stem cell transplant. This sequence was found in a male patient between 10 and 17 years old who had a stem cell transplant for acute lymphoblastic leukemia, so the T cells may come from the graft donor. CDR3 in DNA: TGTGCCAGCAGCGCCAGACTAGGTTCCTACAATGAGCAGTTCTTC. This encodes CASSARLGSYNEQFF.